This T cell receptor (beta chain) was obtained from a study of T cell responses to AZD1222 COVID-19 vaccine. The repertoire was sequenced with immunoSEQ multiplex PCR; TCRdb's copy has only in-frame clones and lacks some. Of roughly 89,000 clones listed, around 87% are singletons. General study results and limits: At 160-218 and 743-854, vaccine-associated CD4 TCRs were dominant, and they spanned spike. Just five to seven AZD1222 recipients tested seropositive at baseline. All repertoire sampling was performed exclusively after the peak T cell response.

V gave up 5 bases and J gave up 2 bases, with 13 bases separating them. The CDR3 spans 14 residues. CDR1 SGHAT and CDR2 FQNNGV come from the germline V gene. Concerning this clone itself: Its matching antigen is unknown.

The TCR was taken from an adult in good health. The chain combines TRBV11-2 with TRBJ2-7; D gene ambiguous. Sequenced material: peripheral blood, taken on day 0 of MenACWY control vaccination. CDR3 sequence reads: CASSPPPFPYEQYF. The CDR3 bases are TGTGCCAGCAGCCCCCCACCGTTCCCCTACGAGCAGTACTTC.